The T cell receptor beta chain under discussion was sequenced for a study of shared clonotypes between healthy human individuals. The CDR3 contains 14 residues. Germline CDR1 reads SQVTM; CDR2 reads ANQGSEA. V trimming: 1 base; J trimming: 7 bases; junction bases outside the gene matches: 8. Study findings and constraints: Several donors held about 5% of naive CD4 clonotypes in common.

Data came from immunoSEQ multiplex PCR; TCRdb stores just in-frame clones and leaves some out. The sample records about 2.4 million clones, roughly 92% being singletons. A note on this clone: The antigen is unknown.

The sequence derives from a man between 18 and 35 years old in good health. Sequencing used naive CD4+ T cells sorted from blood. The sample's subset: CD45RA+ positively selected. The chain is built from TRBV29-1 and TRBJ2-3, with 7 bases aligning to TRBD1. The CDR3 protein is CSVEATSGGNTQYF. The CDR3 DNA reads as TGCAGCGTTGAAGCAACCTCAGGGGGAAATACGCAGTATTTT.